The 2 T cell receptor beta chains listed next were all sequenced from one sample in a study of shared T cell receptors in the human thymus. Using immunoSEQ multiplex PCR, the repertoire was profiled, and TCRdb retains in-frame clones only, with some absent. The top ten hold 0.01% of the sample, which has about 660,000 clones, over 75% seen once. These data also formed part of another study, on human thymus T cells.

Sequencing was carried out using thymocytes. The receptor source for this set is a boy in the first two years of life with a congenital heart defect.

This clone was seen just once. The rearrangement uses TRBV4-3 and TRBJ2-1, with TRBD2 matching over 15 bases. CDR3 size: 15 residues. V shed 4 bases, J shed 8 bases, and the junction held 3 bases outside the gene matches. Germline CDR1 and CDR2: LGHNA and YSLEER. The CDR3 loop reads CASSRGTSGRYEQFF. CDR3 DNA sequence: TGCGCCAGCAGCCGAGGGACTAGCGGGAGGTATGAGCAGTTCTTC.

The chain uses TRBV27 and TRBJ2-7; no clear D. The CDR3 is 14 amino acids. CDR1 is MNHEY, CDR2 SMNVEV, per germline (reference sequence). Trimming left V 5 bases short and J 3 bases short, with 14 bases between. The CDR3 is CASSPINEFYEQYF. The DNA for the CDR3 is TGTGCCAGCAGTCCGATAAACGAGTTCTACGAGCAGTACTTC.